This paragraph reports one T cell receptor (beta chain). What it recognizes is unknown. The germline V gene encodes CDR1 MNHNS and CDR2 SASEGT. J was trimmed by 2 bases and V by 6 bases; bases with no gene match: 3. The CDR3 is 13 residues long. The sample comes from a study of OX40 agonist ivuxolimab in advanced cancers. Study-wide findings and caveats: The study found that CD8+ T cells averaged more expanded clones than CD4+.

Generated by immunoSEQ multiplex PCR, the TCRdb table keeps only in-frame clones and is missing some. The data show under 70,000 clones, around 84% seen once. The V and J genes are TRBV6-1 and TRBJ2-7; the match to TRBD2 covers 8 bases. The sequences come from CD4+ or CD8+ T cells sorted from blood, collected in a trial of the OX40 agonist ivuxolimab. The clonotype originates from an adult with an advanced solid tumor such as melanoma, head and neck, liver or kidney cancer. The CDR3 DNA sequence: TGTGCCAGCAGGCCTAGCGGGCCCTACGAGCAGTACTTC. Its translation: CASRPSGPYEQYF.